This T cell receptor beta chain is from a study of T cells after posttransplantation cyclophosphamide. This clone appeared many times. TCRdb's copy holds only in-frame clones and misses some; the assay was immunoSEQ multiplex PCR. The sample includes over 30,000 clones, none of them occurring once. Germline CDR1 and CDR2: SNHLY and FYNNEI. Trimming cost V 2 bases and J 1 base; bases outside gene matches: 8. The CDR3 runs 17 residues. The sample comprised PBMCs. The clonotype comes from a girl aged 10-17 years in good health, CMV-negative, and a related stem cell transplant donor. J is TRBJ2-3 and V is TRBV2, with 8 bases identical to TRBD2. The CDR3 DNA sequence: TGTGCCAGCAGTGAATGGCGCGGGGGGACCCGCACAGATACGCAGTATTTT. Translated: CASSEWRGGTRTDTQYF.